A single sample is the source of the 20 T cell receptor beta chains below, sequenced in a study of blood T cell repertoires in COVID-19. Sequencing used immunoSEQ multiplex PCR; TCRdb keeps in-frame clones, though not all of them. Among 150,000 or so clones listed, 75% to 90% were seen once. The sample consisted of peripheral blood. The receptors stem from a man aged 18 to 30 with COVID-19, enrolled during active disease.

The CDR3 DNA follows: TGTGCCAGCAGCCAGCCGGGACAGGGATACGCCAAAAACATTCAGTACTTC. Its protein product is CASSQPGQGYAKNIQYF. The chain is built from TRBV4-2 and TRBJ2-4, with 9 bases lining up with TRBD1. Germline V gives CDR1 LGHNA, CDR2 YNFKEQ. The length of the CDR3 is 17 residues. J lost 1 base, V lost 3 bases, and 7 bases had no gene match.

The chain joins TRBV7-2 to TRBJ2-1, with a weak D call TRBD2 (5 bases). V lost 3 bases and J lost 3, with 9 bases in between. Germline CDR1 is SGHTA and CDR2 is FQGNSA. The CDR3 contains 14 residues. The DNA for the CDR3 is TGTGCCAGCAGCTTCCGGGGTGACTACAATGAGCAGTTCTTC. Encoded protein: CASSFRGDYNEQFF.

This clone appeared once. The chain links TRBV11-2 to TRBJ1-5, with D perhaps matching TRBD1 (5 bases). The germline V and J ends were trimmed by 0 bases and 8 bases, with 8 bases remaining between them. The length of the CDR3 is 13 residues. Germline CDR1 is SGHAT and CDR2 is FQNNGV. The CDR3 DNA reads TGTGCCAGCAGCTTAGATCGGGGGGAGCCCCAGCATTTT. Amino acid sequence: CASSLDRGEPQHF.

The V gene is TRBV5-1, the J gene TRBJ2-1, with 11 bases lining up with TRBD2. CDR3 length equals 16 residues. Trimming took 4 bases from V and 7 from J; bases not matched to a gene: 10. CDR1 SGHRS and CDR2 YFSETQ come from the germline V gene. The CDR3, as DNA: TGCGCCAGCAGCAATTTAGCGGGAGGGCCGGTTAATGAGCAGTTCTTC. As protein: CASSNLAGGPVNEQFF.

The chain carries TRBV29-1 and TRBJ2-7, with a tentative D call TRBD2 (6 bases). Germline V CDR1 and CDR2: SQVTM, ANQGSEA. Trimming shortened V by 5 bases and J by 6 bases, and 11 bases separated the two germline ends. CDR3 size: 11 residues. The CDR3 region is CSVPMGGEQYF. DNA for the CDR3: TGCAGCGTTCCTATGGGGGGCGAGCAGTACTTC.

The chain employs TRBV11-3 and TRBJ2-3, with TRBD2 matching over 7 bases. The V gene end was trimmed by 2 bases and the J gene end by 6 bases; junction bases not matched to a gene: 8. This CDR3 is 15 amino acids long. Germline V gene data show CDR1 as SGHNT and CDR2 as YENEEA. The CDR3 sequence is CASSLRGRAGDTQYF. CDR3 in DNA: TGTGCCAGCAGCTTAAGAGGGAGGGCCGGGGATACGCAGTATTTT.

V is TRBV19 and J is TRBJ1-1; D unresolved. This CDR3 contains 13 residues. CDR1 LNHDA and CDR2 SQIVND come from the germline V gene (reference sequence). Trimming shortened V by 8 bases and J by 4 bases, and 14 bases separated the two germline ends. The CDR3 DNA is TGTGCCAGTGCCCGACTACGGGCCACTGAAGCTTTCTTT. Translating gives CASARLRATEAFF.

This chain uses TRBV13 with TRBJ1-1; 7 bases align to TRBD1. V was clipped by 2 bases and J by 4 bases; unmatched bases: 10. CDR3 length: 16 amino acids. From germline, CDR1 is PRHDT and CDR2 FYEKMQ (reference sequence). The CDR3: CASSLQLGGIATEAFF. As DNA, the CDR3 is TGTGCCAGCAGCTTACAGTTAGGGGGCATCGCCACTGAAGCTTTCTTT.

This clone is a singleton in its sample. The CDR3 nucleotides are TGTGCCAGCAGTGAAGCGGACAGGGTACAGTACTTC. As protein: CASSEADRVQYF. The V call is TRBV6-1, the J call TRBJ2-5; 8 nucleotides line up with TRBD1. This CDR3 comprises 12 residues. Germline CDR1 is MNHNS and CDR2 is SASEGT. Trimming took 0 bases from V and 11 from J; bases not matched to a gene: 2.

The V gene is TRBV6-5, the J gene TRBJ2-5; 7 nucleotides align to TRBD1. Germline CDR1 and CDR2: MNHEY and SVGAGI. This CDR3 has 14 residues. The junction had 5 bases not matched to a gene; V was cut back by 2 bases and J by 5 bases. This CDR3 is CASSYGQDGETQYF. The CDR3 DNA sequence: TGTGCCAGCAGTTACGGACAGGACGGGGAGACCCAGTACTTC.

This clone was picked up one time. The chain couples TRBV6-5 to TRBJ2-7; a possible D gene is TRBD2 (6 bases). CDR3 length equals 13 residues. Germline V gene lookup returns CDR1 MNHEY and CDR2 SVGAGI. V was trimmed by 0 bases and J by 3 bases, leaving 6 bases between them. The CDR3 region is CASSYSAGYEQYF. The CDR3 DNA reads as TGTGCCAGCAGTTACTCAGCGGGCTACGAGCAGTACTTC.

The V call is TRBV6-6, the J call TRBJ1-6, with a weak D call TRBD1 (6 bases). This CDR3 spans 14 amino acids. V was trimmed by 3 bases and J by 8 bases, leaving 11 bases between them. The germline V gene has CDR1 MNHNY and CDR2 SVGAGI (reference sequence). CDR3 DNA sequence: TGTGCCAGCAGTTATAGACAGGCGGATTCACCCCTCCACTTT. Amino acid sequence: CASSYRQADSPLHF.

The genes are TRBV19 and TRBJ2-3; 7 positions match TRBD1. Germline CDR1 reads LNHDA; CDR2 reads SQIVND (reference sequence). The junction had 5 bases not matched to a gene; V was cut back by 3 bases and J by 2 bases. The CDR3 is 15 residues long. CDR3 in amino acids: CASSMSGQITDTQYF. The DNA for the CDR3 is TGTGCCAGTAGTATGTCGGGACAGATCACAGATACGCAGTATTTT.

The J gene is TRBJ2-1, the V gene TRBV7-2; D is perhaps TRBD2 (6 bases). Germline CDR1 and CDR2: SGHTA and FQGNSA. Trimming shortened V by 3 bases and J by 6 bases, and 12 bases separated the two germline ends. The CDR3 spans 14 residues. Written as DNA, the CDR3 is TGTGCCAGCAGCTTCGGACTACCCGCCAATGAGCAGTTCTTC. It yields the protein CASSFGLPANEQFF.

The chain is built from TRBV28 and TRBJ1-6; D is possibly TRBD1 (6 bases). V shed 5 bases and J shed 9 bases, with 14 bases lying between them. From germline, CDR1 is MDHEN and CDR2 SYDVKM. This CDR3 has 14 amino acids. The CDR3 nucleotides are TGTGCCAGCAGTAGTAACAGGGAGATTTCACCCCTCCACTTT. It is translated as CASSSNREISPLHF.

Here the CDR3 reads CASSQDSSGSLETQYF. CDR3 DNA: TGCGCCAGCAGCCAAGATAGCTCAGGGTCATTGGAGACCCAGTACTTC. V usage is TRBV4-3 and J usage is TRBJ2-5; weak D call: TRBD1 (5 bases). Germline V lookup: CDR1 LGHNA, CDR2 YSLEER. V was clipped by 0 bases and J by 5 bases, with 16 bases between them. The CDR3 loop spans 16 amino acids.

About this clone: Distinct nucleotide sequences in the sample also encode this CDR3. V usage is TRBV15 and J usage is TRBJ2-7; TRBD2 aligns across 9 bases. Germline trimming cut 3 bases from V and 7 bases from J; bases unmatched to any gene: 4. Germline-derived CDR1 and CDR2 are LNHNV and YYDKDF (reference sequence). The CDR3 runs to 13 residues. The CDR3 region has the DNA TGTGCCACCAGCAGGTTAGCGGGAGAAGAGCAGTACTTC. Translated, it gives CATSRLAGEEQYF. Together with reference TRBV15 and TRBJ2-7, the CDR3 gives the full variable domain: DAMVIQNPRYQVTQFGKPVTLSCSQTLNHNVMYWYQQKSSQAPKLLFHYYDKDFNNEADTPDNFQSRRPNTSFCFLDIRSPGLGDTAMYLCATSRLAGEEQYFGPGTRLTVT.

The chain employs TRBV28 and TRBJ1-1, with TRBD1 matching over 10 bases. Germline lookup yields CDR1 MDHEN and CDR2 SYDVKM. With 10 bases clipped from V and 5 bases from J, the junction kept 10 bases outside the gene matches. This CDR3 contains 14 residues. In nucleotides, the CDR3 is TGTGCCACCATGATGACAGGGGGCCTTACTGAAGCTTTCTTT. Protein product: CATMMTGGLTEAFF.

The chain couples TRBV3-1 (or the pseudogene TRBV3-2) to TRBJ1-2; possible D gene TRBD1, 5 bases. Trimming shortened V by 1 base and J by 5 bases, and 17 bases separated the two germline ends. Germline loops: CDR1 LGHDT, CDR2 YNNKEL (reference sequence). This CDR3 contains 16 residues. CDR3 in amino acids: CASSQAAGALSYGYTF. As DNA, the CDR3 is TGTGCCAGCAGCCAAGCGGCTGGGGCATTAAGTTATGGCTACACCTTC.

This rearrangement joins TRBV5-1 to TRBJ2-7, with 12 bases matching TRBD2. After removal of 3 bases from V and 0 bases from J, the junction contained 7 bases not matched to a gene. CDR3 length: 17 residues. CDR1 and CDR2 (germline): SGHRS, YFSETQ. The CDR3, as DNA: TGCGCCAGCAGCTACAAGACTAGCGGGGGCGGCTCCTACGAGCAGTACTTC. Its protein product is CASSYKTSGGGSYEQYF.